The 26 T cell receptor beta chains given below trace back to one sample, sequenced in a study of T cell changes during pregnancy in multiple sclerosis. Libraries were prepared by immunoSEQ multiplex PCR; TCRdb keeps only in-frame clonotypes and omits some of them. The sample has roughly 100,000 clones, roughly 91% seen once. The sample here was peripheral blood, taken after pregnancy. All receptors derive from a female donor in good health, enrolled as a control in a pregnancy study.

The rearrangement uses TRBV5-5 and TRBJ1-2, with a weak D call TRBD1 (5 bases). The length of the CDR3 is 14 residues. V lost 0 bases and J lost 4, with 10 bases in between. The germline CDR1 and CDR2 sequences are SGHKS and YYEKEE (reference sequence). The CDR3 loop is CASSLGAGGYGYTF. In nucleotides, the CDR3 is TGTGCCAGCAGCTTGGGGGCCGGGGGCTATGGCTACACCTTC.

This clone was seen a few times. This sequence joins TRBV6-6 and TRBJ1-1; a possible D gene is TRBD1 (5 bases). This CDR3 is 13 amino acids long. Between the trimmed V and J ends, which lost 6 bases and 0 bases, there was a span of 8 bases. Germline V CDR1 and CDR2: MNHNY, SVGAGI (reference sequence). The CDR3 nucleotides read TGTGCCAGCAGCGACAGAATGAACACTGAAGCTTTCTTT. Amino acid sequence: CASSDRMNTEAFF.

V usage is TRBV19 and J usage is TRBJ1-6; D not certain. CDR1 and CDR2 from the germline V gene are LNHDA and SQIVND (reference sequence). The CDR3 is 14 amino acids. V lost 4 bases, J lost 16 bases, and 20 bases lay in between. In nucleotides, the CDR3 is TGTGCCAGTAGTAGTAGTGCGCTCCTCTCGCGTCTCCACTTT. It is translated as CASSSSALLSRLHF.

V and J are TRBV6-5 and TRBJ2-3; D perhaps matches TRBD2 (5 bases). Germline V lookup: CDR1 MNHEY, CDR2 SVGAGI. Trimming took 4 bases from V and 5 from J, leaving 13 bases between them. The length of the CDR3 is 14 residues. CDR3: CASSFYIGEDTQYF. In DNA, the CDR3 is TGTGCCAGCAGTTTCTACATCGGGGAAGATACGCAGTATTTT.

This sequence joins TRBV9 and TRBJ2-3; a weak D match, TRBD2 (5 bases). Germline CDR1 SGDLS, CDR2 YYNGEE. V gave up 0 bases and J gave up 4 bases, with 9 bases separating them. This CDR3 comprises 14 residues. CDR3 loop: CASSVEGSPDTQYF. As DNA, the CDR3 is TGTGCCAGCAGCGTAGAAGGGAGCCCAGATACGCAGTATTTT. The full variable domain, rest sourced from reference TRBV9 and TRBJ2-3, is DSGVTQTPKHLITATGQRVTLRCSPRSGDLSVYWYQQSLDQGLQFLIQYYNGEERAKGNILERFSAQQFPDLHSELNLSSLELGDSALYFCASSVEGSPDTQYFGPGTRLTVL.

Many counts were recorded for this clone. This chain uses TRBV29-1 with TRBJ2-1; no reliable D call. V gave up 3 bases and J gave up 4 bases, with 4 bases separating them. The CDR3 length is 11 residues. Looked up from germline, CDR1 is SQVTM and CDR2 is ANQGSEA. This CDR3 is CSVDRYNEQFF. In nucleotides, the CDR3 is TGCAGCGTTGATCGGTACAATGAGCAGTTCTTC.

DNA for the CDR3: TGTGCCAGCAGAAATAGCGGGGGGGTGACTGAGCAGTTCTTC. Translation gives CASRNSGGVTEQFF. The chain couples TRBV5-4 to TRBJ2-1, with TRBD2 matching 11 bases. CDR1 and CDR2 from the germline V gene are SGHNT and YYREEE (reference sequence). The trim removed 5 bases at V and 9 bases at J, leaving 7 bases unmatched. CDR3 length equals 14 residues.

This chain joins TRBV7-3 and TRBJ2-3, with 7 bases identical to TRBD2. Germline V CDR1 and CDR2: SGHTA, FQGTGA. With V trimmed by 1 base and J by 2 bases, 3 bases remained unmatched. The CDR3 contains 15 residues. CDR3 bases: TGTGCCAGCAGCTTAAGGGGGAGGGACACAGATACGCAGTATTTT. Translated: CASSLRGRDTDTQYF.

The chain is built from TRBV5-4 and TRBJ1-5; TRBD1 is a possible D gene (5 bases). The CDR3 covers 14 residues. The V end lost 4 bases, the J end lost 4 bases, and 12 bases lay between the germline ends. CDR1 and CDR2 (germline): SGHNT, YYREEE (reference sequence). The chain's CDR3 is CASSRGGKNQPQHF. CDR3 bases: TGTGCCAGCAGCCGGGGGGGGAAAAATCAGCCCCAGCATTTT.

This sequence joins TRBV2 and TRBJ1-3, with 10 bases that match TRBD1. The trim removed 3 bases at V and 2 bases at J, leaving 4 bases unmatched. The germline V gene encodes CDR1 SNHLY and CDR2 FYNNEI. This CDR3 is built from 16 residues. The CDR3 sequence: CASSDGDRGPGNTIYF. The CDR3 coding sequence is TGTGCCAGCAGTGACGGGGACAGGGGTCCTGGAAACACCATATATTTT.

This chain connects TRBV19 to TRBJ2-2; the match to TRBD1 covers 9 bases. The V gene end was trimmed by 7 bases and the J gene end by 4 bases; junction bases not matched to a gene: 7. The length of the CDR3 is 15 residues. Germline assignment: CDR1 LNHDA and CDR2 SQIVND (reference sequence). In DNA form, the CDR3 reads TGTGCCAGTAAGGTCGGGACAGGGAGCACCGGGGAGCTGTTTTTT. Amino acid sequence: CASKVGTGSTGELFF.

This clone was recorded a few times. This chain joins TRBV5-1 and TRBJ2-5; a possible D gene is TRBD2 (6 bases). V was trimmed by 4 bases and J by 5 bases, leaving 12 bases between them. The germline gives CDR1 SGHRS, CDR2 YFSETQ. This CDR3 is 13 amino acids long. The CDR3 is CASSEGTAETQYF. For the CDR3, the DNA is TGCGCCAGCAGCGAAGGGACTGCGGAGACCCAGTACTTC.

The chain links TRBV29-1 to TRBJ1-4, with TRBD1 identical over 9 bases. J lost 6 bases, V lost 7 bases, and 3 bases had no gene match. The CDR3 extends over 12 amino acids. The germline CDR1 and CDR2 sequences are SQVTM and ANQGSEA. CDR3 region: CSGQGGDEKLFF. The CDR3 DNA reads as TGCAGCGGACAGGGGGGAGATGAAAAACTGTTTTTT.

This sequence joins TRBV9 and TRBJ2-1, with a tentative D call TRBD1 (6 bases). This CDR3 comprises 13 residues. The germline V gene has CDR1 SGDLS and CDR2 YYNGEE. V shed 6 bases and J shed 9 bases, with 16 bases lying between them. The CDR3 region is CASIPSRGFEQFF. CDR3 nucleotides: TGTGCCAGCATCCCATCCAGGGGCTTTGAGCAGTTCTTC.

The chain couples TRBV7-2 to TRBJ2-4; D is perhaps TRBD2 (5 bases). Germline lookup yields CDR1 SGHTA and CDR2 FQGNSA. With 2 bases removed from V and 0 bases from J, the gap between germline ends came to 11 bases. CDR3 length equals 16 residues. CDR3 sequence (DNA): TGTGCCAGCAGCTTAATGGGGAGCCTAGCCAAAAACATTCAGTACTTC. Translation gives CASSLMGSLAKNIQYF.

This sequence joins TRBV10-3 and TRBJ2-7, with a possible D match to TRBD1 (6 bases). Germline CDR1 reads ENHRY; CDR2 reads SYGVKD. This CDR3 contains 16 residues. The V end was cut by 3 bases, the J end by 5 bases, with 20 bases between. CDR3: CAISDLSMSRGNEQYF. CDR3 coding DNA: TGTGCCATCAGTGACCTTAGTATGTCCAGGGGAAACGAGCAGTACTTC.

V usage is TRBV9 and J usage is TRBJ1-5; weak D call: TRBD1 (5 bases). CDR3 length equals 15 residues. CDR1 and CDR2 (germline): SGDLS, YYNGEE. Trimming removed 4 bases from V and 3 bases from J, with 14 bases in between. The CDR3 nucleotides read TGTGCCAGCAGCTCCCAGGGCAACCCCAATCAGCCCCAGCATTTT. It is translated as CASSSQGNPNQPQHF.

The chain uses TRBV5-6 and TRBJ2-1, with 8 bases lining up with TRBD1. V gave up 6 bases and J gave up 8 bases; unmatched junction bases: 10. This CDR3 has 14 amino acids. The germline CDR1 and CDR2 sequences are SGHDT and YYEEEE. CDR3 nucleotide sequence: TGTGCCAGCAAGGGGGACAGGTCCTGGGATGAGCAGTTCTTC. This gives the protein CASKGDRSWDEQFF.

The chain couples TRBV5-4 to TRBJ1-6, with D maybe TRBD1 (5 bases). Trimming took off 7 bases at V and 5 bases at J, with 13 bases between the two ends. CDR3 length equals 14 residues. Germline CDR1 reads SGHNT; CDR2 reads YYREEE (reference sequence). For the CDR3, the DNA is TGTGCCAGCCGATCGGGGGGAAATAATTCACCCCTCCACTTT. Its protein product is CASRSGGNNSPLHF.

The V and J genes are TRBV4-3 and TRBJ2-1; 14 bases line up with TRBD2. Per germline, CDR1 LGHNA and CDR2 YSLEER. The CDR3 is 18 amino acids. The V and J ends lost 3 bases and 4 bases, in that order; junction bases with no gene match: 8. The CDR3 loop is CASSQDGTSGGPYNEQFF. The CDR3 DNA reads as TGCGCCAGCAGCCAGGATGGGACTAGCGGGGGACCATACAATGAGCAGTTCTTC.

This clone was counted a single time. The CDR3: CASSDGQGVDTQYF. The CDR3 DNA is TGTGCCAGCAGTGACGGACAGGGGGTAGATACGCAGTATTTT. The J gene is TRBJ2-3, the V gene TRBV25-1; 10 nucleotides line up with TRBD1. The germline CDR1 and CDR2 sequences are MGHDK and SYGVNS. The ends lost 3 bases at V and 5 bases at J; junction bases unmatched: 2. This CDR3 comprises 14 residues. Variable domain in full (rest from reference TRBV25-1 and TRBJ2-3): EADIYQTPRYLVIGTGKKITLECSQTMGHDKMYWYQQDPGMELHLIHYSYGVNSTEKGDLSSESTVSRIRTEHFPLTLESARPSHTSQYLCASSDGQGVDTQYFGPGTRLTVL.

The CDR3, as DNA: TGTGCCAGCAGTTACCGGACAGGGGGCTCTGGAAACACCATATATTTT. This sequence encodes CASSYRTGGSGNTIYF. This sequence joins TRBV6-6 and TRBJ1-3, with 10 positions matching TRBD1. From germline, CDR1 is MNHNY and CDR2 SVGAGI (reference sequence). The CDR3 runs to 16 residues. The junction had 1 base not matched to a gene; V was cut back by 2 bases and J by 0 bases.

The rearrangement uses TRBV25-1 and TRBJ1-2; D is perhaps TRBD1 (5 bases). In germline, CDR1 is MGHDK, CDR2 SYGVNS. The CDR3 is 13 residues long. Trimming left V 1 base short and J 6 bases short, with 9 bases between. CDR3 bases: TGTGCCAGCAGTGAATTAAGGGGCGATGGCTACACCTTC. The encoded protein is CASSELRGDGYTF.

The chain links TRBV7-6 to TRBJ2-6; TRBD1 aligns across 7 bases. CDR1 and CDR2 (germline): SGHVS, FNYEAQ. The CDR3 covers 19 residues. V lost 5 bases, J lost 4 bases, and 17 bases stayed unmatched. The CDR3 reads CASSPRQGSRPGGANVLTF. The DNA of the CDR3 is TGTGCCAGCAGCCCAAGACAGGGCTCACGGCCAGGGGGGGCCAACGTCCTGACTTTC.

This chain joins TRBV19 and TRBJ2-5; maybe TRBD2 (6 bases). CDR3 length: 13 residues. Germline V gives CDR1 LNHDA, CDR2 SQIVND (reference sequence). Trimming pared 3 bases from V and 9 bases from J, leaving 14 bases between. In DNA, the CDR3 is TGTGCCAGTAGTATGAGACTAGGGGAGTCCCAGTACTTC. Encoded protein: CASSMRLGESQYF.

The gene calls are TRBV4-1 and TRBJ1-2, with 10 bases that match TRBD1. The CDR3 loop spans 16 amino acids. The V segment lost 1 base and the J segment 2 bases; nucleotides outside the gene matches: 4. From germline, CDR1 is MGHRA and CDR2 YSYEKL. The CDR3 DNA sequence: TGCGCCAGCAGCCAAGCAACGGGACAGGGGAACTATGGCTACACCTTC. It is translated as CASSQATGQGNYGYTF.